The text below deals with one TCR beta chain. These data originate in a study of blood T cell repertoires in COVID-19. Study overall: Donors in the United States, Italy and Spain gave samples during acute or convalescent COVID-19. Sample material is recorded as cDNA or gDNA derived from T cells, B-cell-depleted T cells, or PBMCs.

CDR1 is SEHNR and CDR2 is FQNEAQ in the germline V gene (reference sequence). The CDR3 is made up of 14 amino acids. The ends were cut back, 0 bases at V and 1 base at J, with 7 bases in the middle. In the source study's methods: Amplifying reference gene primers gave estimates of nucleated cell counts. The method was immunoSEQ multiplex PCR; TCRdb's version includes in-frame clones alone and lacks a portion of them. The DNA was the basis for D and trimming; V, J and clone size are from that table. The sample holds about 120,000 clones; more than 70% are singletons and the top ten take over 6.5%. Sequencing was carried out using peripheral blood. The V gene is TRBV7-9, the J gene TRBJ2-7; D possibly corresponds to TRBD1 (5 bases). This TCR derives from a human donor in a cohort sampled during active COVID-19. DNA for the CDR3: TGTGCCAGCAGCTTAGCCCACAGGTCCTACGAGCAGTACTTC. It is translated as CASSLAHRSYEQYF.